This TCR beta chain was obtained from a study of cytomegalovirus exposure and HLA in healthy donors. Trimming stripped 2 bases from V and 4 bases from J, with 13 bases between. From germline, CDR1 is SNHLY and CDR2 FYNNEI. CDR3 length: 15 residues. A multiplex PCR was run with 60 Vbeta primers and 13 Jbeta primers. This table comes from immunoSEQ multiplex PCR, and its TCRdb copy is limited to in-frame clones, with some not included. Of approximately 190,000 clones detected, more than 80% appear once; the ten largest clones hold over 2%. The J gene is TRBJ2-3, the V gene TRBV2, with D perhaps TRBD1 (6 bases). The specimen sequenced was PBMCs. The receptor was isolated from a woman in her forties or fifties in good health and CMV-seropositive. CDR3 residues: CASSEQGSFADTQYF. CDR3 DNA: TGTGCCAGCAGTGAACAGGGGAGCTTCGCAGATACGCAGTATTTT.